What follows are 4 T cell receptor beta chains derived from one specimen sequenced in a study of blood T cell repertoires in COVID-19. Profiled with immunoSEQ multiplex PCR; TCRdb holds only in-frame clones, not every one. Seen here are fewer than 250,000 clones, roughly 86% observed once, and the top ten hold under 2%. What was sequenced was peripheral blood. The receptors shown here come from a woman aged 60-75 years who had recovered from COVID-19.

This chain joins TRBV11-3 and TRBJ2-5; 10 bases are shared with TRBD2. This CDR3 spans 17 amino acids. Germline V gene data show CDR1 as SGHNT and CDR2 as YENEEA. Trimming removed 1 base from V and 4 bases from J; junction bases left unmatched: 9. CDR3 nucleotide sequence: TGTGCCAGCAGCTTAGGAGGGTCTAGCGGGGGCGGAGAGACCCAGTACTTC. It translates to CASSLGGSSGGGETQYF.

The CDR3: CASSFQGAGDQPQHF. CDR3 DNA sequence: TGTGCCAGCAGCTTCCAGGGGGCGGGAGATCAGCCCCAGCATTTT. The gene calls are TRBV5-5 and TRBJ1-5, with 8 nucleotides matching TRBD1. Trimming took 2 bases from V and 5 from J; bases not matched to a gene: 6. CDR3 length: 15 residues. CDR1 and CDR2 from the germline V gene are SGHKS and YYEKEE (reference sequence). Full variable domain (missing parts from reference TRBV5-5 and TRBJ1-5): DAGVTQSPTHLIKTRGQQVTLRCSPISGHKSVSWYQQVLGQGPQFIFQYYEKEERGRGNFPDRFSARQFPNYSSELNVNALLLGDSALYLCASSFQGAGDQPQHFGDGTRLSIL.

The J gene is TRBJ2-7, the V gene TRBV18; unclear D gene. Germline assignment: CDR1 KGHSH and CDR2 LQKENI. This CDR3 spans 13 amino acids. With 2 bases removed from V and 5 bases from J, the gap between germline ends came to 10 bases. The CDR3 region is CASSPSGQHEQYF. The CDR3 nucleotides read TGTGCCAGCTCACCATCTGGGCAGCACGAGCAGTACTTC.

The chain uses TRBV6-6 and TRBJ2-5; D possibly corresponds to TRBD1 (5 bases). V gave up 5 bases and J gave up 2 bases, with 9 bases separating them. There are 13 residues in the CDR3. Germline V lookup: CDR1 MNHNY, CDR2 SVGAGI (reference sequence). DNA for the CDR3: TGTGCCAGCAGTCGGACAAAACAAGAGACCCAGTACTTC. It encodes CASSRTKQETQYF.